A selection of T cell receptor beta chains follows, all from one sample in a study of identical twins. TCRdb reanalysed the 5' RACE reads using MiXCR and keeps one entry per CDR3 protein. The data contain approximately 550,000 distinct CDR3 sequences, around 24% of them singletons. These sequences were also reported in another study, on yellow fever vaccine responses in identical twins.

Input material: CD4+ T cells sorted from blood. Receptor source: a woman aged 18-29 years in good health. Both conserved end residues are part of each CDR3.

v_call | cdr3_length | cdr3_aa
TRBV2 | 13 | CASRPDSGTEAFF
TRBV10-3 | 15 | CAINPLAASTDTQYF
TRBV12-3/TRBV12-4 | 15 | CASSPQGGSNQPQHF
TRBV11-2 | 14 | CASSKEGVSEKLFF
TRBV3-1 | 15 | CASSLQREGTGELFF
TRBV6-1 | 13 | CASRRDRSHEQFF
TRBV29-1 | 11 | CSVGLGEEQYF
TRBV12-3/TRBV12-4 | 13 | CASSSGLGETQYF
TRBV12-3/TRBV12-4 | 13 | CASRRDSSNEQFF
TRBV5-1 | 16 | CASSLSGEAPYNEQFF
TRBV5-4 | 16 | CASSSSDGQGIKTQYF
TRBV12-3/TRBV12-4 | 13 | CASSLDVGGEQFF
TRBV5-1 | 16 | CASSLGSSGTTGELFF
TRBV12-3/TRBV12-4 | 19 | CASSLVAGTSGSLADTQYF
TRBV27 | 15 | CASSSLATRGDIQYF
TRBV19 | 15 | CASSPSQGGSYEQYF
TRBV12-3/TRBV12-4 | 15 | CASAIGTRGTDTQYF
TRBV7-2 | 15 | CASRLQGGGTDTQYF
TRBV5-1 | 15 | CASSPDSGRVNEQFF
TRBV12-3/TRBV12-4 | 13 | CASRYTGGDEQYF
TRBV27 | 19 | CASSSLLLVLAGDIGAQYF
TRBV12-3/TRBV12-4 | 13 | CASSLSENTEAFF
TRBV12-3/TRBV12-4 | 14 | CASSLGLKVGEQFF
TRBV7-2 | 16 | CASSLMGGLSTDTQYF
TRBV24-1 | 14 | CATRGGINTGELFF
TRBV3-1 | 15 | CASSRAGGRQETQYF
TRBV7-9 | 17 | CASSLEITGGRNTEAFF
TRBV2 | 14 | CASSAEALVGELFF
TRBV12-3/TRBV12-4 | 13 | CASSQQGHYGYTF
TRBV5-1 | 14 | CASSYDAGTGELFF
TRBV5-1 | 14 | CASSLVGATGELFF
TRBV4-1 | 14 | CASSRTSGSNEQYF
TRBV10-2 | 15 | CASRPSGQGFNEQFF
TRBV12-3/TRBV12-4 | 14 | CASSLGGSRNEQFF
TRBV6-5 | 15 | CASSYQTSMNTEAFF
TRBV7-3 | 16 | CASSSRGSGNTGELFF
TRBV19 | 14 | CASSAVGGNEKLFF
TRBV5-5 | 15 | CASSLAGQGSGEQFF
TRBV9 | 15 | CASSPRGGWDEKLFF
TRBV12-3/TRBV12-4 | 15 | CASSSPGQIHTEAFF
TRBV6-2/TRBV6-3 | 14 | CASSPGTGKNIQYF
TRBV28 | 13 | CATGQGQPYEQYF
TRBV2 | 13 | CASSGGPSYEQYF
TRBV25-1 | 15 | CASSPGLAGGFEQFF
TRBV6-1 | 15 | CASSQSLKMNTEAFF